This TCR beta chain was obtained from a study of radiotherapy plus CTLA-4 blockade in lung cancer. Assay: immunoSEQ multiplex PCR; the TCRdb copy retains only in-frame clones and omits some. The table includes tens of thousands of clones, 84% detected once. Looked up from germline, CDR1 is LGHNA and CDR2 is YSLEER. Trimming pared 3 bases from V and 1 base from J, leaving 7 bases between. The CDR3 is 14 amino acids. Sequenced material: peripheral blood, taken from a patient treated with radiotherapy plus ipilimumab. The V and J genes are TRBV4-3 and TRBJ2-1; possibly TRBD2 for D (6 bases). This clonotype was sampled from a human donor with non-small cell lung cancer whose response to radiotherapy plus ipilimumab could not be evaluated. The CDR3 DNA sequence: TGCGCCAGCAGCCAGGCGGGATCCTACAATGAGCAGTTCTTC. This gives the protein CASSQAGSYNEQFF.